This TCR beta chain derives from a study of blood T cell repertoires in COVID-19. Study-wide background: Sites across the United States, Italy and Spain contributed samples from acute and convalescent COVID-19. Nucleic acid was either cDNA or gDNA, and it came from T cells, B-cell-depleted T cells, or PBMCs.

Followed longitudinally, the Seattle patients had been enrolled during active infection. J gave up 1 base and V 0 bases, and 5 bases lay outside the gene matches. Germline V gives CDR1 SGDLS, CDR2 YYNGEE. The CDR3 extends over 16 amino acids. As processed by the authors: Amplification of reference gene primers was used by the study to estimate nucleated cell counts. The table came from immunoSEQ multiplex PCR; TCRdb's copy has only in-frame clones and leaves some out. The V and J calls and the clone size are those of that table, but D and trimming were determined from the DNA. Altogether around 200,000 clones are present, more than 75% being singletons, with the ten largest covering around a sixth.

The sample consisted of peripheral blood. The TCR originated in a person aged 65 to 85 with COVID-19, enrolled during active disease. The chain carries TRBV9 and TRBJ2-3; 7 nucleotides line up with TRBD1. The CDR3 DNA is TGTGCCAGCAGCGTAGAAAGAGACAGGGGCACAGATACGCAGTATTTT. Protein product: CASSVERDRGTDTQYF.